This T cell receptor beta chain was recorded in a study of blood T cell repertoires in COVID-19. The table came from immunoSEQ multiplex PCR; TCRdb's copy has only in-frame clones and leaves some out. The sample carries approximately 90,000 clones, over 60% recorded once. The CDR3 contains 14 residues. In germline, CDR1 is SGHRS, CDR2 YFSETQ. V shed 4 bases and J shed 4 bases, with 14 bases lying between them. This chain uses TRBV5-1 with TRBJ1-2, with no clear D. The sequence derives from a human donor in a cohort sampled during active COVID-19. Input material: peripheral blood. The CDR3 coding sequence is TGCGCCAGCAGCCCCGGAGGTGGGAGCTATGGCTACACCTTC. Protein sequence: CASSPGGGSYGYTF.